This TCR beta chain appears in the sequencing data of a study of Graves' ophthalmopathy and Graves' hyperthyroidism. Regarding the study as a whole: Its predictions of ophthalmopathy progression gave the model 55% to 71% sensitivity and about 72% specificity.

Transcripts of RNA were the source for amplifying TCR beta CDR3 regions. Amplification began with first-round RT-PCR using HTBI primers, then second-round multiplex PCR was performed. TCRdb analysed the multiplex PCR reads with MiXCR anew, one entry per CDR3 protein. The sample has 340,000 or so distinct CDR3 sequences, 15% to 20% seen once; the top ten hold about 12%. The CDR3 length is 14 residues. Trimming left V 0 bases short and J 4 bases short, with 10 bases between. CDR1 is MNHEY, CDR2 SVGAGI, per germline. Every ophthalmopathy donor presented moderate-to-severe activity, CAS ≥3, NOSPECS ≥4 and duration under 3 months. Other autoimmune diseases, uncontrolled infections, pregnancy or lactation led to the exclusion of patients. Diagnostic conclusions were grounded in clinical symptoms, serum thyroxine, TRAb, thyroid ultrasound and orbital computed tomography. This clonotype has a count of ten or more. Its antigen is not known.

The chain joins TRBV6-5 to TRBJ2-7; unclear D gene. Sequencing was carried out using peripheral blood. This clonotype originated in an adult man with Graves' ophthalmopathy. CDR3 DNA: TGTGCCAGCAGTTACTCGCAGCCAACATACGAGCAGTACTTC. Its protein product is CASSYSQPTYEQYF.